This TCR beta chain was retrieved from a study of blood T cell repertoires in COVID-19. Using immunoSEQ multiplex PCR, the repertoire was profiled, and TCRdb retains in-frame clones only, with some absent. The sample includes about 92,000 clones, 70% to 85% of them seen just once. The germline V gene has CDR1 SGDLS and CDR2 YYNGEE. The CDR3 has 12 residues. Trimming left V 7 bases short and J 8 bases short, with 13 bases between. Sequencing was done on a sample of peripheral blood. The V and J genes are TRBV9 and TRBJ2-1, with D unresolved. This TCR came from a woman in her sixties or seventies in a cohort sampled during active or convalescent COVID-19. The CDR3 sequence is CASGRVLDEQFF. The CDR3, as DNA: TGTGCCAGCGGGCGCGTGTTGGATGAGCAGTTCTTC. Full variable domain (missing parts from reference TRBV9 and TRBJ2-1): DSGVTQTPKHLITATGQRVTLRCSPRSGDLSVYWYQQSLDQGLQFLIQYYNGEERAKGNILERFSAQQFPDLHSELNLSSLELGDSALYFCASGRVLDEQFFGPGTRLTVL.